These 24 T cell receptor beta chains were sequenced from one sample in a study of blood T cell repertoires in COVID-19. Assay used: immunoSEQ multiplex PCR; TCRdb lists only in-frame clones, some missing. The table has some 270,000 clones, 90% seen once. The sample comprised peripheral blood. The receptors here all came from a woman aged 55-69 years with COVID-19, enrolled during active disease.

The rearrangement joins TRBV6-2 or TRBV6-3 to TRBJ2-1, with D uncertain. This CDR3 contains 14 residues. CDR1 is MNHEY, CDR2 SVGEGT, per germline. V lost 0 bases and J 4 bases, leaving 7 bases between the germline ends. The CDR3 region is CASSYSSDYNEQFF. In nucleotides, the CDR3 is TGTGCCAGCAGTTACTCGAGTGATTACAATGAGCAGTTCTTC.

The chain uses TRBV15 and TRBJ1-1; maybe TRBD1 (6 bases). Germline V gene data show CDR1 as LNHNV and CDR2 as YYDKDF (reference sequence). The CDR3 runs to 14 residues. The V end lost 1 base, the J end lost 4 bases, and 10 bases lay between the germline ends. CDR3 sequence reads: CATSRGGLGTEAFF. CDR3 nucleotides: TGTGCCACCAGCAGAGGGGGGCTGGGCACTGAAGCTTTCTTT.

The chain links TRBV2 to TRBJ1-2; D perhaps matches TRBD1 (5 bases). This CDR3 contains 13 residues. Germline V CDR1 and CDR2: SNHLY, FYNNEI. The V end lost 4 bases, the J end lost 7 bases, and 13 bases lay between the germline ends. The CDR3 nucleotides read TGTGCCAGCAGTGTCGACAGCAGTACTGGCTACACCTTC. This translates into CASSVDSSTGYTF.

The J gene is TRBJ1-4, the V gene TRBV19, with D uncertain. The germline V gene encodes CDR1 LNHDA and CDR2 SQIVND (reference sequence). The V and J ends lost 5 bases and 0 bases respectively, with 16 bases between them. This CDR3 contains 17 residues. The CDR3 protein is CASSRVRSASTNEKLFF. CDR3 coding DNA: TGTGCCAGTAGTCGGGTTCGGTCGGCCTCAACTAATGAAAAACTGTTTTTT.

This clone was seen just once. The rearrangement links TRBV11-1 to TRBJ1-1; D unclear. The CDR3 has 14 residues. Germline CDR1 SGHAT, CDR2 FQDESV (reference sequence). Between the trimmed V and J ends, which lost 3 bases and 3 bases, there was a span of 11 bases. CDR3 DNA: TGTGCCAGCAGCTTTCCGAGGACTCACACTGAAGCTTTCTTT. Amino acid sequence: CASSFPRTHTEAFF.

The chain is built from TRBV7-9 and TRBJ1-4; D not resolved. Per the germline V gene, CDR1 is SEHNR and CDR2 is FQNEAQ (reference sequence). The CDR3 runs 14 residues. Deletions cut 5 bases from V and 8 bases from J, with 15 bases between. The DNA for the CDR3 is TGTGCCAGCAGCAACCTTATCCGGGGAGAAAAACTGTTTTTT. Translating it yields CASSNLIRGEKLFF.

The chain links TRBV16 to TRBJ1-1; 8 bases match TRBD1. There are 16 residues in the CDR3. Germline CDR1 KGHSY, CDR2 FQNENV. The V gene end was trimmed by 4 bases and the J gene end by 7 bases; junction bases not matched to a gene: 14. DNA for the CDR3: TGTGCCAGCAGCCCCCTGGGCGCCAGGGGGCAGGGTGAAGCTTTCTTT. This gives the protein CASSPLGARGQGEAFF.

The rearrangement uses TRBV6-5 and TRBJ2-1, with TRBD1 matching over 7 bases. V dropped 6 bases and J dropped 6; count of bases not matched to a gene: 2. The V gene's germline CDR1 is MNHEY and CDR2 SVGAGI. CDR3 length equals 12 residues. The CDR3 here is CASRGQLNEQFF. The CDR3 DNA reads as TGTGCCAGCAGGGGACAGCTCAATGAGCAGTTCTTC.

This chain connects TRBV3-1 (or the pseudogene TRBV3-2) to TRBJ2-7, with 8 nucleotides matching TRBD1. V lost 6 bases and J lost 3; bases outside the gene matches: 10. The CDR3 runs 15 residues. Germline V gene sequence: CDR1 LGHDT, CDR2 YNNKEL (reference sequence). CDR3 protein: CASRNGGTGVYEQYF. The CDR3 nucleotides are TGTGCCAGCAGAAACGGAGGGACAGGAGTCTACGAGCAGTACTTC.

The chain is built from TRBV14 and TRBJ2-1; 7 nucleotides match TRBD1. Germline CDR1 is SGHDN and CDR2 is FVKESK. CDR3 length: 17 amino acids. Trimming took 2 bases from V and 2 from J; bases not matched to a gene: 9. In nucleotides, the CDR3 is TGTGCCAGCAGCCAAAATCCGGGACAGCCTACCTACAATGAGCAGTTCTTC. Residues: CASSQNPGQPTYNEQFF.

The rearrangement uses TRBV19 and TRBJ1-2; D is possibly TRBD1 (5 bases). Germline V gene lookup returns CDR1 LNHDA and CDR2 SQIVND (reference sequence). The CDR3 is 14 amino acids. Trimming removed 3 bases at V and 5 bases at J, with 13 bases between. CDR3 DNA sequence: TGTGCCAGTAGTATGGGGACTCCCCAGTATGGCTACACCTTC. This sequence encodes CASSMGTPQYGYTF.

The V gene is TRBV3-1 (or the pseudogene TRBV3-2), the J gene TRBJ1-5, with 7 bases matching TRBD1. Trimming removed 5 bases from V and 2 bases from J; junction bases left unmatched: 9. The CDR3 is made up of 16 amino acids. CDR1 and CDR2 from the germline V gene are LGHDT and YNNKEL (reference sequence). The CDR3 DNA sequence: TGTGCCAGCAGCTCAACACACAGGGGTGGCAATCAGCCCCAGCATTTT. Its translation: CASSSTHRGGNQPQHF.

The chain links TRBV20-1 to TRBJ1-1; 9 bases match TRBD1. The CDR3 has 11 amino acids. Germline values: CDR1 DFQATT, CDR2 SNEGSKA (reference sequence). The V and J ends lost 6 bases and 5 bases, in that order; junction bases with no gene match: 1. The CDR3 coding sequence is TGCAGTGCGGACAGGGGAACTGAAGCTTTCTTT. Its translation: CSADRGTEAFF.

The chain uses TRBV5-1 and TRBJ1-1; D uncertain. The length of the CDR3 is 12 residues. The germline CDR1 and CDR2 sequences are SGHRS and YFSETQ. Trimming cost V 2 bases and J 3 bases, with 5 bases left between them. DNA for the CDR3: TGCGCCAGCAGCTTCGGGGACACTGAAGCTTTCTTT. Amino acids: CASSFGDTEAFF. Filled out from reference TRBV5-1 and TRBJ1-1, the complete variable domain reads KAGVTQTPRYLIKTRGQQVTLSCSPISGHRSVSWYQQTPGQGLQFLFEYFSETQRNKGNFPGRFSGRQFSNSRSEMNVSTLELGDSALYLCASSFGDTEAFFGQGTRLTVV.

This rearrangement joins TRBV27 to TRBJ1-1, with D unresolved. Germline-derived CDR1 and CDR2 are MNHEY and SMNVEV (reference sequence). The CDR3 covers 13 residues. The V end lost 6 bases, the J end lost 0 bases, and 8 bases lay between the germline ends. CDR3: CASSSPLNTEAFF. The CDR3 region has the DNA TGTGCCAGCAGCAGTCCTCTGAACACTGAAGCTTTCTTT.

The V call is TRBV12-3 or TRBV12-4, the J call TRBJ1-5, with a tentative D call TRBD1 (5 bases). The CDR3 covers 13 residues. The V and J ends lost 5 bases and 8 bases respectively, with 13 bases between them. CDR3 in amino acids: CASSITRAKPQHF. The CDR3 nucleotides are TGTGCCAGCAGTATTACCAGGGCAAAGCCCCAGCATTTT.

The CDR3 DNA follows: TGTGCCAGCAGCTTACGTGAGGGCGGGGAGCAGTACTTC. Encoded protein: CASSLREGGEQYF. The chain employs TRBV7-8 and TRBJ2-7, with D perhaps matching TRBD2 (5 bases). The V end was cut by 2 bases, the J end by 7 bases, with 12 bases between. This CDR3 is 13 amino acids long. Germline loops: CDR1 SGHVS, CDR2 FQNEAQ. The whole variable domain, filled in from reference TRBV7-8 and TRBJ2-7, reads GAGVSQSPRYKVAKRGQDVALRCDPISGHVSLFWYQQALGQGPEFLTYFQNEAQLDKSGLPSDRFFAERPEGSVSTLKIQRTQQEDSAVYLCASSLREGGEQYFGPGTRLTVT.

J is TRBJ1-4 and V is TRBV5-8, with TRBD1 matching 10 bases. J was trimmed by 10 bases and V by 4 bases; bases with no gene match: 10. Germline CDR1 reads SGHTS; CDR2 reads YDEGEE. This CDR3 contains 15 residues. DNA of the CDR3: TGTGCCAGCAGCCTTCCGGGACAGGGGTATAGAAAACTGTTTTTT. It codes for CASSLPGQGYRKLFF.

The chain combines TRBV5-8 with TRBJ2-3; possibly TRBD1 for D (6 bases). The CDR3 contains 15 residues. Germline V CDR1 and CDR2: SGHTS, YDEGEE. Trimming pared 4 bases from V and 6 bases from J, leaving 18 bases between. CDR3 loop: CASSQDSFVGDTQYF. The CDR3 DNA reads TGTGCCAGCAGCCAGGACAGCTTCGTGGGGGATACGCAGTATTTT.

In its sample, this clone was seen once. The CDR3 here is CASTLGTSSNTGELFF. CDR3 DNA sequence: TGTGCCAGCACCCTAGGGACATCCTCGAACACCGGGGAGCTGTTTTTT. The chain links TRBV5-4 to TRBJ2-2; weak D call: TRBD1 (6 bases). V was pared by 6 bases and J by 0 bases, with 15 bases between. The CDR3 length is 16 residues. Germline CDR1 and CDR2: SGHNT and YYREEE (reference sequence).

V gene TRBV7-9 combines with J gene TRBJ1-4, with a weak D call TRBD1 (6 bases). CDR3 length: 14 residues. The V gene lost 2 bases and the J gene lost 8 bases, with 12 bases spanning the gap. Germline CDR1 is SEHNR and CDR2 is FQNEAQ (reference sequence). CDR3: CASSLSRGEEKLFF. Written as DNA, the CDR3 is TGTGCCAGCAGCTTAAGCAGGGGCGAGGAAAAACTGTTTTTT.

V and J are TRBV9 and TRBJ1-4; TRBD1 matches at 11 bases. This CDR3 comprises 16 residues. Germline-derived CDR1 and CDR2 are SGDLS and YYNGEE. The ends lost 0 bases at V and 14 bases at J; junction bases unmatched: 12. In DNA form, the CDR3 reads TGTGCCAGCAGCGTAGCCGCCGGGACAGGGGGTCATGGGCTGTTTTTT. Amino acids: CASSVAAGTGGHGLFF. Complete variable domain (other parts from reference TRBV9 and TRBJ1-4): DSGVTQTPKHLITATGQRVTLRCSPRSGDLSVYWYQQSLDQGLQFLIQYYNGEERAKGNILERFSAQQFPDLHSELNLSSLELGDSALYFCASSVAAGTGGHGLFFGSGTQLSVL.

This clone occurred once. This rearrangement joins TRBV6-1 to TRBJ1-5; TRBD1 matches at 8 bases. V shed 4 bases and J 0 bases; nucleotides not matched to a gene: 8. CDR3 length: 17 residues. Germline CDR1 and CDR2: MNHNS and SASEGT. CDR3 bases: TGTGCCAGCAGTGCCACCGGGACAGGCCATAGCAATCAGCCCCAGCATTTT. It codes for CASSATGTGHSNQPQHF.

This sequence joins TRBV25-1 and TRBJ1-2; D perhaps matches TRBD1 (5 bases). The germline V gene has CDR1 MGHDK and CDR2 SYGVNS. The CDR3 loop spans 15 amino acids. The V gene lost 1 base and the J gene lost 8 bases, with 17 bases spanning the gap. CDR3 loop: CASSESAEGWGGYTF. The CDR3, as DNA: TGTGCCAGCAGTGAATCGGCGGAGGGGTGGGGCGGCTACACCTTC.